This T cell receptor (beta chain) was observed in a study of CD8 T cells in ankylosing spondylitis. TCRdb processed the 5' RACE reads anew with MiXCR; each CDR3 protein has one entry. The sample holds under 250,000 distinct CDR3 sequences, roughly 8% seen once. V shed 5 bases, J shed 7 bases, and the junction held 6 bases outside the gene matches. The CDR3 has 14 residues. CDR1 is DFQATT and CDR2 is SNEGSKA in the germline V gene (reference sequence). This clonotype was observed at least ten times. Material for sequencing was blood, either unsorted or a sorted T cell fraction (not recorded which). This chain connects TRBV20-1 to TRBJ2-7, with 15 bases matching TRBD2. The sequence derives from a female donor with ankylosing spondylitis or in good health (not recorded which). Here the CDR3 reads CSADPGLAGGEQYF. CDR3 nucleotide sequence: TGCAGTGCTGATCCGGGACTAGCGGGAGGTGAGCAGTACTTC.